Included here is one T cell receptor beta chain sequence, with context. Antigen specificity is unknown. Sequencing used immunoSEQ multiplex PCR; TCRdb keeps in-frame clones, though not all of them. The sample shows about 20,000 clones, approximately 92% of them seen only once. This specimen comes from a study of untreated major depressive disorder. Study outcomes and limitations: Sequencing showed nonsignificant TRBV25-01 and TRBV02-01 differences matching flow cytometry. CD4+ T cells from depressed patients used TRBV05-01 (Vbeta 5.1) more often than controls.

The CDR3 is 13 residues long. Germline CDR1 SGHAT, CDR2 FQNNGV. Trimming pared 3 bases from V and 2 bases from J, leaving 6 bases between. The chain uses TRBV11-2 and TRBJ2-3; D remains ambiguous. Material for sequencing was CD4+ T cells from PBMCs. The source is a woman between 35 and 50 years old with major depressive disorder. The CDR3 here is CASSLDHTDTQYF. The CDR3 DNA reads TGTGCCAGCAGCTTGGATCACACAGATACGCAGTATTTT.